This T cell receptor beta chain came from a study of T cell responses to AZD1222 COVID-19 vaccine (dated by TCRdb to about 2021). Regarding the research as a whole: TCR sequencing covered approximately 230 trial participants: 200 to 220 given two doses of AZD1222 and 26 given two doses of MenACWY control vaccine. Trial participants were enrolled by age into subgroups of 18-55, 56-69 and 70-plus years, and around 150, 28 and 57 TCR-sequenced participants, respectively, were included in these subgroups. General findings and caveats noted by the study authors: Because no samples from the day 14 peak response were available, repertoires could be characterized only after the peak T cell response. Only six AZD1222 recipients were SARS-CoV-2 seropositive at baseline, limiting conclusions about previously exposed vaccinees. Most participants were white British and females outnumbered males, and the authors suggested that clonal diversity may have been underestimated. Reportedly, close to half of the unique spike-specific TCRs recognized epitopes lying outside the regions that are mutated in the B.1.351 and B.1.1.7 variants. In the small 56-69-year group, the increase in depth fell short of significance, most likely because of low power. CD4 TCRs associated with the vaccine covered the entire spike protein, and the dominant responses were in regions 160-218 and 743-854. A significant rise in spike-specific TCR breadth and depth was observed after two AZD1222 doses relative to day 0 and relative to MenACWY recipients.

The CDR3 regions of human TCRbeta chains were subjected to immunosequencing. On the authors' methods: Repertoire TCRs were checked for matches against a reference library of SARS-CoV-2-specific TCRs that had been generated using the MIRA antigen-specificity platform. Breadth meant the fraction of unique TCRs that were SARS-CoV-2-associated, whereas depth meant the fraction of total T cells that were SARS-CoV-2-associated. Each spike-specific TCR was assigned to its reactive spike region and to a CD4 or CD8 class using the MIRA data. Log10-transformed breadth and depth values were compared by one-way ANOVA with Sidak's multiple comparisons tests. TCRdb limited this immuneACCESS table to in-frame rearrangements with V and J called. A share of clones is missing; checked studies link under half to unresolved V genes, and the rest is unexplained. V, J and clone size are taken as reported in that table, and D and trimming were inferred from the DNA itself. A total of fewer than 100,000 clones appear in this sample, 87% of them only once. The ten largest make up around 10% of the sample.

A note on this clone: The antigen this receptor binds is unknown. No base-level quality is on record; no much larger clone is a single base apart.

The time point label here, explained by the study, means: about 28 days (+/-7) after the second vaccine dose. Because spike-specific TCR depth and breadth did not differ between the two schedules, AZD1222 recipients who got a second dose at roughly 4 weeks were pooled with those who got a second dose at roughly 12 weeks. Vaccinee samples came from UK trials COV001 and COV002, including a single-blind randomized controlled phase 2/3 trial of AZD1222 (ChAdOx1 nCoV-19) in healthy adults. Trial participant PBMC samples were collected at day 0 and day 28 after the second dose for TCRbeta chain sequencing. From the germline V gene (reference sequence), CDR1 is SGHNT and CDR2 is YYREEE. The CDR3 spans 15 residues, from the cysteine through the phenylalanine. CDR3 DNA only is kept here, 45 bases in frame from base 1. Clipping removes 4 bases from V and 4 bases from J, with 9 as the unmatched junction base count.

The clonotype comes from an adult who received the AZD1222 COVID-19 vaccine. Recombination linked TRBV5-4 to TRBJ1-2; 8 middle bases align to TRBD1. The material was peripheral blood, obtained 28 days after the second AZD1222 dose. The DNA is TGTGCCAGCAGCCCAATTTCGGACAGGGTCTATGGCTACACCTTC. The translation is CASSPISDRVYGYTF.